This paragraph reports one T cell receptor beta chain. The data were taken from a study of blood T cell repertoires in COVID-19. Study-level background: Acute and convalescent COVID-19 samples came from the United States, Italy and Spain. PBMCs, B-cell-depleted T cells, or T cells provided the cDNA or gDNA that made up the material.

This CDR3 region has 18 residues. The V gene end was trimmed by 2 bases and the J gene end by 8 bases; junction bases not matched to a gene: 13. Germline lookup yields CDR1 LNHNV and CDR2 YYDKDF (reference sequence). As handled by the study authors: Nucleated cell number was recorded as an estimate derived from reference gene primer amplification. The data were produced by immunoSEQ multiplex PCR, yet TCRdb's version contains in-frame clones alone and is incomplete. The V and J calls and the clone size are those of that table, but D and trimming were determined from the DNA. The data hold roughly 68,000 clones, with roughly 85% observed a single time.

The clonotype originates from a human donor in a cohort sampled during active COVID-19. Sequencing was carried out using peripheral blood. The V call is TRBV15, the J call TRBJ2-1, with 12 nucleotides matching TRBD2. The CDR3 reads CATSRTLTSGGSSDEQFF. DNA of the CDR3: TGTGCCACCAGCAGAACTCTGACTAGCGGGGGTTCGAGCGATGAGCAGTTCTTC.